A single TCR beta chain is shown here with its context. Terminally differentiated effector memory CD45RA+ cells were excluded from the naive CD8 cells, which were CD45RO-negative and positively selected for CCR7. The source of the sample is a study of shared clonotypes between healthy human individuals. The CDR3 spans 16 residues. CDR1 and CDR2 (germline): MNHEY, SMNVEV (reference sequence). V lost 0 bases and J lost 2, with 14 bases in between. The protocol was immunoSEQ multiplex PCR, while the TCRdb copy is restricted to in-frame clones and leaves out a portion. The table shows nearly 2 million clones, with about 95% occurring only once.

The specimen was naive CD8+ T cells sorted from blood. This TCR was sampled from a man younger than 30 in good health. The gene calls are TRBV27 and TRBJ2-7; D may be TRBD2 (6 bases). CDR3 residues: CASSLSGGRPAYEQYF. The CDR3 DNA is TGTGCCAGCAGTTTATCCGGGGGACGGCCGGCCTACGAGCAGTACTTC.